This TCR beta chain was retrieved from a study of PD-1 blockade in classical Hodgkin lymphoma. Sequencing used immunoSEQ multiplex PCR; TCRdb keeps in-frame clones, though not all of them. Seen here are about 41,000 clones, 60% to 80% observed once, and the top ten hold 2.6%. General study findings and limits: Repertoire difference causes, possibly disease activity or prior therapy, remain undefined.

Time point noted: cycle 4 day 1 (C4D1), after less than seven weeks of nivolumab. Each patient experienced a relapse that followed autologous stem cell transplantation, and brentuximab vedotin exposure varied. The study recorded best responses of complete response, partial response or progressive disease. About this clone: Its antigen is unidentified.

Per germline, CDR1 SQVTM and CDR2 ANQGSEA. J was trimmed by 3 bases and V by 0 bases; bases with no gene match: 5. This CDR3 spans 15 amino acids. The V and J genes are TRBV29-1 and TRBJ2-7; TRBD1 matches at 10 bases. The receptor comes from a human donor with classical Hodgkin lymphoma. The specimen comprised peripheral blood mononuclear cells (PBMCs), sampled before the fourth cycle of nivolumab. The CDR3: CSVEDRQGADYEQYF. CDR3 sequence (DNA): TGCAGCGTTGAAGATCGACAGGGGGCCGACTACGAGCAGTACTTC.